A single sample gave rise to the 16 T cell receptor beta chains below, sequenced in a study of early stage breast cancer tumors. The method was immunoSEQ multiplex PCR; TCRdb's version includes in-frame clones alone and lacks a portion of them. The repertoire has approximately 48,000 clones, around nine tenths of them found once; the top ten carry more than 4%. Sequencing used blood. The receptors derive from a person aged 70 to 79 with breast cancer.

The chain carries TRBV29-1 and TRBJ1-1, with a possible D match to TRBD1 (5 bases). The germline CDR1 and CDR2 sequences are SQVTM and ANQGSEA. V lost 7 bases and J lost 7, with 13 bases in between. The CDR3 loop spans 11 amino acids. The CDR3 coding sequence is TGCAGCGGTGGAGGGGAAGGTGAAGCTTTCTTT. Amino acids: CSGGGEGEAFF.

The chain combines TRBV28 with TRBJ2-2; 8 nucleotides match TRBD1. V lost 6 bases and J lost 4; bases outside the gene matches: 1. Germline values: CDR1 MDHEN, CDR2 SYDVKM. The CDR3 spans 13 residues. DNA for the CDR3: TGTGCCAGCAGGGACAGGGCCACCGGGGAGCTGTTTTTT. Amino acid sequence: CASRDRATGELFF.

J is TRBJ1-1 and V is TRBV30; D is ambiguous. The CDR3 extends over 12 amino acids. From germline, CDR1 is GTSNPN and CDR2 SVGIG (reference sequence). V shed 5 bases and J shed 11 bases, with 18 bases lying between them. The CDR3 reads CAWLTGGRRAFF. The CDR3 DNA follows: TGTGCCTGGCTAACTGGCGGTCGTAGGGCTTTCTTT. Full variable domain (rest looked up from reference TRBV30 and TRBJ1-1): SQTIHQWPATLVQPVGSPLSLECTVEGTSNPNLYWYRQAAGRGLQLLFYSVGIGQISSEVPQNLSASRPQDRQFILSSKKLLLSDSGFYLCAWLTGGRRAFFGQGTRLTVV.

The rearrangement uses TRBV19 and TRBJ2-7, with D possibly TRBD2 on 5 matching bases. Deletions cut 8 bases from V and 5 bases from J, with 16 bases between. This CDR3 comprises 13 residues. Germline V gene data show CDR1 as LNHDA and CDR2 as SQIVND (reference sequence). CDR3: CASVAGPLHEQYF. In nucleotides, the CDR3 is TGTGCCAGTGTTGCGGGTCCACTTCACGAGCAGTACTTC.

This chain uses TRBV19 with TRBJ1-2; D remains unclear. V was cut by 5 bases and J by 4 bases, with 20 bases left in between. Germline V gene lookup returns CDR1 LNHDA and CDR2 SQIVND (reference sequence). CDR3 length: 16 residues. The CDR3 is CASSPRRGIRVYGYTF. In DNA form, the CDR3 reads TGTGCCAGTAGTCCCCGCCGGGGTATCCGGGTCTATGGCTACACCTTC.

CDR3 in DNA: TGTGCCATCAGTTATGAGAATGAGCAGTTCTTC. Translation gives CAISYENEQFF. The chain couples TRBV10-3 to TRBJ2-1; D is ambiguous. In germline, CDR1 is ENHRY, CDR2 SYGVKD. Trimming shortened V by 5 bases and J by 7 bases, and 6 bases separated the two germline ends. This CDR3 comprises 11 residues.

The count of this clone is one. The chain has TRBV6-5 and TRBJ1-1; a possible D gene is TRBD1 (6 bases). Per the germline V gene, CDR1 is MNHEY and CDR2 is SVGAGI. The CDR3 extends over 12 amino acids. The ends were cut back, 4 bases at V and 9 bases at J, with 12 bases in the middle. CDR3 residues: CASSSPGQKAFF. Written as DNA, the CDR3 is TGTGCCAGCAGTTCACCGGGACAAAAAGCTTTCTTT.

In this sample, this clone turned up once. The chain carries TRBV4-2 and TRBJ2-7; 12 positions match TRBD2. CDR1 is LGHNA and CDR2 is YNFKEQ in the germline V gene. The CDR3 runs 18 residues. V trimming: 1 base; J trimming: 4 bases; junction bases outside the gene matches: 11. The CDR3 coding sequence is TGTGCCAGCAGCCAAGGAAACCCCGCTAGCGGGGGGGCTTACGAGCAGTACTTC. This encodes CASSQGNPASGGAYEQYF.

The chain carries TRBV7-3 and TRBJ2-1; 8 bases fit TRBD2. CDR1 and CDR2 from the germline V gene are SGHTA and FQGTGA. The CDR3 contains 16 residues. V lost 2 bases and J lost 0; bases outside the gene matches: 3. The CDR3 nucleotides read TGTGCCAGCAGCTTACCGGGGGGGAGCTCCTACAATGAGCAGTTCTTC. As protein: CASSLPGGSSYNEQFF.

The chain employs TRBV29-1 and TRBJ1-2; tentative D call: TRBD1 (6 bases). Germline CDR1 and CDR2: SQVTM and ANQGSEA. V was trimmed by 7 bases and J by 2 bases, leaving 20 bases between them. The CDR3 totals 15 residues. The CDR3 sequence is CSAWGPHRVNYGYTF. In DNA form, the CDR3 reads TGCAGCGCCTGGGGGCCGCATAGGGTGAACTATGGCTACACCTTC. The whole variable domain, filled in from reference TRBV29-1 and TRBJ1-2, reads SAVISQKPSRDICQRGTSLTIQCQVDSQVTMMFWYRQQPGQSLTLIATANQGSEATYESGFVIDKFPISRPNLTFSTLTVSNMSPEDSSIYLCSAWGPHRVNYGYTFGSGTRLTVV.

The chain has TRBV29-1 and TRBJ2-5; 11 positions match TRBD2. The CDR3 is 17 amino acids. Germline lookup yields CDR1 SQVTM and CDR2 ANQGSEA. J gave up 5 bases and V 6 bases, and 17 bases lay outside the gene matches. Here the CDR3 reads CSVGSGTSGSMGETQYF. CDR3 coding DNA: TGCAGCGTCGGATCCGGGACTAGCGGCTCCATGGGGGAGACCCAGTACTTC.

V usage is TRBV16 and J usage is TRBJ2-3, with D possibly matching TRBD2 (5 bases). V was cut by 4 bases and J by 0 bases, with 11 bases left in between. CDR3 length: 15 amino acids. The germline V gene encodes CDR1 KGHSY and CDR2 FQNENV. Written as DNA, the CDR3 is TGTGCCAGCAGCCCCTCGGGGTTTAGCACAGATACGCAGTATTTT. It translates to CASSPSGFSTDTQYF.

CDR3 loop: CAWSVGGTVSGNTIYF. CDR3 sequence (DNA): TGTGCCTGGAGTGTTGGTGGGACTGTCTCTGGAAACACCATATATTTT. The gene calls are TRBV30 and TRBJ1-3; D might be TRBD1 (5 bases). The CDR3 is 16 amino acids. CDR1 is GTSNPN, CDR2 SVGIG, per germline (reference sequence). V lost 0 bases and J lost 0, with 12 bases in between. Looking up the rest from reference TRBV30 and TRBJ1-3 gives the full variable domain: SQTIHQWPATLVQPVGSPLSLECTVEGTSNPNLYWYRQAAGRGLQLLFYSVGIGQISSEVPQNLSASRPQDRQFILSSKKLLLSDSGFYLCAWSVGGTVSGNTIYFGEGSWLTVV.

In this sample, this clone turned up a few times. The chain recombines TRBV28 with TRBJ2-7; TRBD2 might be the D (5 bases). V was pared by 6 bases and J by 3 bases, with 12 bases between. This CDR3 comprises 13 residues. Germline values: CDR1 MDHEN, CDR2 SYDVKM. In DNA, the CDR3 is TGTGCCAGCAGAGCCGGGAACCTCTACGAGCAGTACTTC. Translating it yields CASRAGNLYEQYF.

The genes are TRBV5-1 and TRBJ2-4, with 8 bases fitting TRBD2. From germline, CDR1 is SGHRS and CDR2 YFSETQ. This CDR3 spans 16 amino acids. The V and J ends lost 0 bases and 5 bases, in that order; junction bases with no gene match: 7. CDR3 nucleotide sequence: TGCGCCAGCAGCTTGGGAGGCGGGGGGAACCAAAACATTCAGTACTTC. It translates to CASSLGGGGNQNIQYF.

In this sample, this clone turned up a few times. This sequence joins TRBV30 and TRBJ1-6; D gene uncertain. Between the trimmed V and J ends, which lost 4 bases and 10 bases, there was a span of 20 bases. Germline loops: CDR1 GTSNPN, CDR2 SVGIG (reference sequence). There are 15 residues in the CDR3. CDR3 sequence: CAWKIIEGLGSPLHF. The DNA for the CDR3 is TGTGCCTGGAAAATAATCGAGGGTCTAGGGTCACCCCTCCACTTT.